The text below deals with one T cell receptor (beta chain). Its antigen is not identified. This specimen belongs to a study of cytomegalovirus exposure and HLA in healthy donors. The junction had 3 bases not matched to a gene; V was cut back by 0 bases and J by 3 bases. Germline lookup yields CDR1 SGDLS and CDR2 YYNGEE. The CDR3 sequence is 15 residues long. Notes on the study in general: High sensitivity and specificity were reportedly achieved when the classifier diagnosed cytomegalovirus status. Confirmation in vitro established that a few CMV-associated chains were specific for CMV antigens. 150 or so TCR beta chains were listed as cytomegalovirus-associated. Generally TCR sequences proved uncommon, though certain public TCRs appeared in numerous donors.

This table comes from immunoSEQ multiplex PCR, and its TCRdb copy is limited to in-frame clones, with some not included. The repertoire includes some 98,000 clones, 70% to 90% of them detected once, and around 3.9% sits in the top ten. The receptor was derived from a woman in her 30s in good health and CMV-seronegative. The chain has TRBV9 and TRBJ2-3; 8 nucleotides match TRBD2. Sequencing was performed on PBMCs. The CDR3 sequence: CASSVASGSTDTQYF. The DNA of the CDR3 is TGTGCCAGCAGCGTAGCGAGCGGGAGTACAGATACGCAGTATTTT.